These 7 T cell receptor beta chains came from one sample sequenced in a study of blood T cell repertoires in COVID-19. Using immunoSEQ multiplex PCR, the repertoire was profiled, and TCRdb retains in-frame clones only, with some absent. The sample records about 150,000 clones, approximately 90% being singletons. The sequenced sample consisted of PBMCs or T cells enriched from blood (not recorded which). These receptors were taken from a woman aged 40-49 years who had been exposed to COVID-19.

This chain joins TRBV11-2 and TRBJ2-1, with D hard to call. The germline gives CDR1 SGHAT, CDR2 FQNNGV. Trimming took off 1 base at V and 9 bases at J, with 10 bases between the two ends. This CDR3 has 13 amino acids. The CDR3 DNA reads TGTGCCAGCAGCTTAGTCTCTACCTTTGAGCAGTTCTTC. Translated, it gives CASSLVSTFEQFF.

The rearrangement links TRBV19 to TRBJ1-2; D call uncertain. The germline CDR1 and CDR2 sequences are LNHDA and SQIVND (reference sequence). The CDR3 spans 16 residues. The ends were cut back, 5 bases at V and 2 bases at J, with 18 bases in the middle. CDR3: CASSARTAPLNYGYTF. The CDR3 DNA follows: TGTGCCAGTAGTGCGAGAACAGCCCCGTTAAACTATGGCTACACCTTC.

The chain couples TRBV6-5 to TRBJ1-5; D possibly corresponds to TRBD1 (5 bases). In germline, CDR1 is MNHEY, CDR2 SVGAGI. The CDR3 length is 14 residues. Trimming shortened V by 2 bases and J by 5 bases, and 10 bases separated the two germline ends. CDR3 bases: TGTGCCAGCAGTTACGAAGGGGCATATCAGCCCCAGCATTTT. Its translation: CASSYEGAYQPQHF.

The chain combines TRBV10-3 with TRBJ2-7; no definite D call. Trimming removed 3 bases from V and 5 bases from J, with 8 bases in between. Germline lookup yields CDR1 ENHRY and CDR2 SYGVKD. The CDR3 totals 12 residues. CDR3 sequence reads: CAISDSGHEQYF. The CDR3 DNA reads TGTGCCATCAGTGATTCAGGCCACGAGCAGTACTTC.

The sample holds a few counts of this clone. This chain uses TRBV7-9 with TRBJ2-7; TRBD2 is a possible D gene (6 bases). V gave up 3 bases and J gave up 6 bases, with 18 bases separating them. CDR1 is SEHNR, CDR2 FQNEAQ, per germline (reference sequence). This CDR3 is 15 amino acids long. CDR3 DNA sequence: TGTGCCAGCAGCTTTCTTATTGGAGGGAGTGGCGAGCAGTACTTC. It is translated as CASSFLIGGSGEQYF. Full variable domain (outside the CDR3, taken from reference TRBV7-9 and TRBJ2-7): DTGVSQNPRHKITKRGQNVTFRCDPISEHNRLYWYRQTLGQGPEFLTYFQNEAQLEKSRLLSDRFSAERPKGSFSTLEIQRTEQGDSAMYLCASSFLIGGSGEQYFGPGTRLTVT.

The chain couples TRBV2 to TRBJ1-3, with 7 nucleotides matching TRBD1. From germline, CDR1 is SNHLY and CDR2 FYNNEI. The V and J ends lost 6 bases and 4 bases, in that order; junction bases with no gene match: 9. This CDR3 contains 15 residues. CDR3 loop: CASSGQGEPGNTIYF. The CDR3 DNA reads TGTGCCAGCAGCGGGCAGGGGGAACCCGGAAACACCATATATTTT.

V gene TRBV28 combines with J gene TRBJ1-2; D not resolved. Trimming removed 5 bases at V and 5 bases at J, with 15 bases between. CDR1 MDHEN and CDR2 SYDVKM come from the germline V gene. The CDR3 sequence is 14 residues long. CDR3 DNA: TGTGCCAGCAGTCGTCCATCCGGGTCTTATGGCTACACCTTC. Amino acid sequence: CASSRPSGSYGYTF.